Below are 32 T cell receptor beta chains sequenced from a single sample in a study of cytomegalovirus exposure and HLA in healthy donors (dated by TCRdb to about 2017). Libraries were constructed by the immunoSEQ multiplex PCR assay. A mixture of 60 forward primers for TCR Vbeta segments and 13 reverse primers for TCR Jbeta segments was used in the multiplex PCR. TCRdb provides this immuneACCESS table in a form limited to in-frame rearrangements. Some clones are lacking; in checked studies, under half of them reflect an unresolved V gene, and why the rest are absent is not known. Across this sample there are over 100,000 clones, with 70% to 80% seen only once. The ten most abundant clones make up around 3% of the sample. Sequenced: PBMCs. Receptors were obtained from a woman aged 18-29 years in good health and CMV-seropositive.

The gene calls are TRBV11-2 and TRBJ2-1; D unresolved. Trimming shortened V by 5 bases and J by 9 bases, and 11 bases separated the two germline ends. Germline loops: CDR1 SGHAT, CDR2 FQNNGV. This CDR3 has 12 amino acids. CDR3 protein: CASSALVTEQFF. The CDR3 DNA reads TGTGCCAGCAGCGCCTTAGTCACTGAGCAGTTCTTC. The whole variable domain, remainder taken from reference TRBV11-2 and TRBJ2-1, is EAGVAQSPRYKIIEKRQSVAFWCNPISGHATLYWYQQILGQGPKLLIQFQNNGVVDDSQLPKDRFSAERLKGVDSTLKIQPAKLEDSAVYLCASSALVTEQFFGPGTRLTVL.

This clone was counted a few times. The CDR3 DNA reads TGTGCCATCAACACGTTGGGACAGGGGACCCAGAACACTGAAGCTTTCTTT. Amino acid sequence: CAINTLGQGTQNTEAFF. The chain has TRBV10-3 and TRBJ1-1; 10 bases are shared with TRBD1. Germline V CDR1 and CDR2: ENHRY, SYGVKD. V gave up 7 bases and J gave up 1 base; unmatched junction bases: 12. CDR3 length: 17 amino acids.

The J gene is TRBJ2-3, the V gene TRBV4-2; 11 bases are shared with TRBD2. The CDR3 totals 17 residues. CDR1 is LGHNA, CDR2 YNFKEQ, per germline. J was trimmed by 2 bases and V by 1 base; bases with no gene match: 5. CDR3 sequence reads: CASSQASTSGDTDTQYF. The CDR3 DNA reads TGTGCCAGCAGCCAAGCTTCGACTAGCGGGGACACAGATACGCAGTATTTT.

The chain recombines TRBV9 with TRBJ2-7, with D unclear. Germline CDR1 and CDR2: SGDLS and YYNGEE. Trimming shortened V by 0 bases and J by 6 bases, and 16 bases separated the two germline ends. The CDR3 consists of 15 residues. The CDR3 sequence: CASSVAAGTHLEQYF. The CDR3 DNA reads as TGTGCCAGCAGCGTAGCGGCAGGCACCCACCTCGAGCAGTACTTC.

In regard to this clone: A read error may produce the germline difference seen at one junction end. The V and J genes are TRBV7-7 and TRBJ1-3; 7 bases agree with TRBD1. There are 15 residues in the CDR3. The germline gives CDR1 SSHAT, CDR2 FNYEAQ (reference sequence). The CDR3 here is CASSLEGTVHCTIYF. In DNA form, the CDR3 reads TGTGCTAGCAGCTTAGAAGGGACAGTGCATTGCACCATATATTTT.

V usage is TRBV4-2 and J usage is TRBJ2-5, with 9 positions matching TRBD2. Trimming removed 0 bases from V and 4 bases from J; junction bases left unmatched: 9. The CDR3 covers 17 residues. CDR1 is LGHNA, CDR2 YNFKEQ, per germline. CDR3 sequence reads: CASSQDGVAGVGETQYF. The CDR3 nucleotides are TGTGCCAGCAGCCAAGATGGGGTAGCGGGAGTGGGAGAGACCCAGTACTTC.

The chain couples TRBV6-5 to TRBJ2-1; a possible D gene is TRBD2 (5 bases). The CDR3 totals 12 residues. Germline V gene sequence: CDR1 MNHEY, CDR2 SVGAGI. CDR3 nucleotides: TGTGCTACCCGGGGTCCCTTTGGTGAGCAGTTCTTC. As protein: CATRGPFGEQFF.

The V call is TRBV11-1, the J call TRBJ1-1; D gene unclear. From germline, CDR1 is SGHAT and CDR2 FQDESV (reference sequence). CDR3 size: 13 residues. V shed 4 bases and J shed 5 bases, with 11 bases lying between them. The CDR3: CASSSGFDTEAFF. CDR3 DNA: TGTGCCAGCAGCTCGGGATTCGATACTGAAGCTTTCTTT.

The gene calls are TRBV19 and TRBJ1-1; TRBD1 aligns across 7 bases. CDR3 length: 13 amino acids. The germline gives CDR1 LNHDA, CDR2 SQIVND (reference sequence). Germline trimming cut 5 bases from V and 7 bases from J; bases unmatched to any gene: 7. This CDR3 reads CASSLRTGFEAFF. Here the CDR3 DNA reads TGTGCCAGTAGTCTCCGGACAGGCTTTGAAGCTTTCTTT.

This clone was recorded a few times. The gene calls are TRBV6-5 and TRBJ2-7; TRBD1 matches at 9 bases. J lost 2 bases, V lost 2 bases, and 4 bases had no gene match. The CDR3 consists of 15 residues. Germline CDR1 and CDR2: MNHEY and SVGAGI. DNA for the CDR3: TGTGCCAGCAGTTACGGACAGGGGTGGACCTACGAGCAGTACTTC. Protein: CASSYGQGWTYEQYF.

The rearrangement links TRBV18 to TRBJ2-7, with 9 nucleotides matching TRBD2. Germline loops: CDR1 KGHSH, CDR2 LQKENI. Trimming at V came to 8 bases and at J to 5 bases, leaving 7 bases not matched to a gene. This CDR3 has 13 amino acids. In nucleotides, the CDR3 is TGTGCCAGCCGTAGCGGGAGAGACAACGAGCAGTACTTC. This translates into CASRSGRDNEQYF.

This chain connects TRBV6-6 to TRBJ1-2; D gene ambiguous. This CDR3 is built from 14 residues. V lost 8 bases, J lost 0 bases, and 13 bases lay in between. The germline CDR1 and CDR2 sequences are MNHNY and SVGAGI (reference sequence). The CDR3 coding sequence is TGTGCCAGCTGGAGTTTATACCCTAACTATGGCTACACCTTC. It translates to CASWSLYPNYGYTF.

V and J are TRBV2 and TRBJ2-7, with D possibly matching TRBD2 (6 bases). Germline V gives CDR1 SNHLY, CDR2 FYNNEI. Trimming removed 6 bases at V and 3 bases at J, with 18 bases between. The CDR3 contains 15 residues. The CDR3 protein is CASSGGLTDGYEQYF. The DNA of the CDR3 is TGTGCCAGCAGCGGGGGACTCACGGATGGCTACGAGCAGTACTTC.

The CDR3 sequence: CASTRGGYNEQFF. Here the CDR3 DNA reads TGTGCCAGCACCCGGGGGGGGTACAATGAGCAGTTCTTC. V usage is TRBV9 and J usage is TRBJ2-1; TRBD2 matches 8 bases. This CDR3 is 13 amino acids long. The V gene end was trimmed by 6 bases and the J gene end by 4 bases; junction bases not matched to a gene: 3. Germline V gene data show CDR1 as SGDLS and CDR2 as YYNGEE. Drawing the rest from reference TRBV9 and TRBJ2-1, the complete variable domain is DSGVTQTPKHLITATGQRVTLRCSPRSGDLSVYWYQQSLDQGLQFLIQYYNGEERAKGNILERFSAQQFPDLHSELNLSSLELGDSALYFCASTRGGYNEQFFGPGTRLTVL.

This CDR3 reads CASRGGLAGLLRGDTQYF. The CDR3 bases are TGTGCCAGCAGGGGAGGACTAGCGGGGCTCCTAAGGGGAGATACGCAGTATTTT. The chain employs TRBV2 and TRBJ2-3; 12 nucleotides line up with TRBD2. The V and J ends lost 6 bases and 5 bases, in that order; junction bases with no gene match: 15. The CDR3 has 18 residues. The germline CDR1 and CDR2 sequences are SNHLY and FYNNEI.

This clone came up once. This chain connects TRBV5-4 to TRBJ1-6; 8 bases line up with TRBD1. The CDR3 totals 15 residues. Trimming removed 5 bases from V and 9 bases from J; junction bases left unmatched: 10. Germline V gene sequence: CDR1 SGHNT, CDR2 YYREEE (reference sequence). As DNA, the CDR3 is TGTGCCAGCAGTCGGACAGGGTGGGGGGCTTCACCCCTCCACTTT. Its translation: CASSRTGWGASPLHF.

This clone was observed a single time. The rearrangement links TRBV7-9 to TRBJ2-3, with D uncertain. The length of the CDR3 is 16 residues. V lost 5 bases, J lost 2 bases, and 17 bases lay in between. CDR1 is SEHNR and CDR2 is FQNEAQ in the germline V gene (reference sequence). In DNA form, the CDR3 reads TGTGCCAGCAGCAGCGACTCAGAGCTTTTCACAGATACGCAGTATTTT. This encodes CASSSDSELFTDTQYF.

This clone appeared once. CDR3 loop: CASSLAAGGHYGYTF. The CDR3 DNA reads as TGTGCCAGCAGCTTAGCCGCAGGAGGTCACTATGGCTACACCTTC. This chain connects TRBV7-8 to TRBJ1-2, with D unresolved. Trimming removed 0 bases at V and 3 bases at J, with 11 bases between. CDR3 length equals 15 residues. The germline gives CDR1 SGHVS, CDR2 FQNEAQ. Combining the CDR3 with reference TRBV7-8 and TRBJ1-2 gives the whole variable domain GAGVSQSPRYKVAKRGQDVALRCDPISGHVSLFWYQQALGQGPEFLTYFQNEAQLDKSGLPSDRFFAERPEGSVSTLKIQRTQQEDSAVYLCASSLAAGGHYGYTFGSGTRLTVV.

The gene calls are TRBV6-5 and TRBJ1-2; the D gene is possibly TRBD1 (6 bases). The germline V and J ends were trimmed by 6 bases and 4 bases, with 15 bases remaining between them. This CDR3 has 14 amino acids. Germline CDR1 reads MNHEY; CDR2 reads SVGAGI. The CDR3, as DNA: TGTGCCAGCAGGTCTGGACAGAACGGCTATGGCTACACCTTC. Translating gives CASRSGQNGYGYTF.

V and J are TRBV30 and TRBJ2-7, with 9 bases matching TRBD2. The germline V gene has CDR1 GTSNPN and CDR2 SVGIG (reference sequence). The CDR3 has 15 amino acids. Unmatched junction bases numbered 7, after V lost 0 bases and J lost 4 bases. CDR3 amino acids: CAWSVWRGGGYEQYF. CDR3 nucleotide sequence: TGTGCCTGGAGTGTTTGGCGGGGGGGAGGGTACGAGCAGTACTTC.

The J gene is TRBJ2-1, the V gene TRBV5-1; 9 bases align to TRBD2. The CDR3 is 16 residues long. Unmatched junction bases numbered 6, after V lost 0 bases and J lost 5 bases. The germline V gene encodes CDR1 SGHRS and CDR2 YFSETQ. CDR3 residues: CASSLVIAGGHNEQFF. The CDR3 DNA reads TGCGCCAGCAGCTTGGTTATCGCGGGAGGGCACAATGAGCAGTTCTTC.

V usage is TRBV27 and J usage is TRBJ2-5; 11 bases align to TRBD2. Germline CDR1 MNHEY, CDR2 SMNVEV (reference sequence). The CDR3 totals 15 residues. V lost 6 bases to trimming and J lost 4 bases; unmatched junction nucleotides: 7. The CDR3 loop reads CASRLAGVRGETQYF. Here the CDR3 DNA reads TGTGCCAGCAGACTAGCGGGAGTTCGGGGAGAGACCCAGTACTTC.

CDR3 DNA sequence: TGTGCCAGCAGTAAGGGACAGTTTGATGGCTACACCTTC. It yields the protein CASSKGQFDGYTF. The chain recombines TRBV6-5 with TRBJ1-2, with TRBD1 matching over 7 bases. The V segment lost 5 bases and the J segment 6 bases; nucleotides outside the gene matches: 6. The CDR3 consists of 13 residues. Germline V gene sequence: CDR1 MNHEY, CDR2 SVGAGI.

The chain uses TRBV5-1 and TRBJ1-5, with 7 bases aligning to TRBD1. After removal of 4 bases from V and 2 bases from J, the junction contained 6 bases not matched to a gene. The CDR3 extends over 15 amino acids. CDR1 SGHRS and CDR2 YFSETQ come from the germline V gene. The CDR3 DNA reads as TGCGCCAGCAGCGCCACAGGGGAAGGCAATCAGCCCCAGCATTTT. Encoded protein: CASSATGEGNQPQHF.

A remark on this clone: Within the sample, other DNA sequences also encode this same CDR3. The chain's CDR3 is CASSLAGGYGYTF. The CDR3 DNA follows: TGTGCCAGCAGCTTGGCCGGGGGCTATGGCTACACCTTC. The rearrangement links TRBV5-5 to TRBJ1-2, with D tentatively TRBD1 (5 bases). The CDR3 runs to 13 residues. In germline, CDR1 is SGHKS, CDR2 YYEKEE (reference sequence). V was shortened by 0 bases and J by 4 bases, with 7 bases between the two germline ends.

The CDR3 here is CASSMAQTGKEKLFF. CDR3 nucleotides: TGTGCCAGTAGTATGGCACAGACAGGCAAGGAAAAACTGTTTTTT. The V and J genes are TRBV19 and TRBJ1-4, with D tentatively TRBD1 (6 bases). The V end was cut by 3 bases, the J end by 8 bases, with 16 bases between. The CDR3 contains 15 residues. Per germline, CDR1 LNHDA and CDR2 SQIVND (reference sequence).

The chain carries TRBV7-9 and TRBJ2-4; no clear D. V lost 2 bases and J lost 1, with 9 bases in between. Germline CDR1 SEHNR, CDR2 FQNEAQ (reference sequence). The CDR3 has 15 residues. CDR3 coding DNA: TGTGCCAGCAGCTTACACAACAATGCCAAAAACATTCAGTACTTC. Protein product: CASSLHNNAKNIQYF.

The chain combines TRBV27 with TRBJ1-4; D is perhaps TRBD1 (5 bases). The V gene's germline CDR1 is MNHEY and CDR2 SMNVEV (reference sequence). The CDR3 is 14 residues long. With 0 bases removed from V and 10 bases from J, the gap between germline ends came to 12 bases. Written as DNA, the CDR3 is TGTGCCAGCAGTTTATCTTGGGGCGGGGGAAAACTGTTTTTT. This gives the protein CASSLSWGGGKLFF.

This sequence joins TRBV29-1 and TRBJ2-7; D unclear. Germline CDR1 and CDR2: SQVTM and ANQGSEA. The CDR3 runs to 13 residues. V gave up 8 bases and J gave up 2 bases, with 16 bases separating them. CDR3 region: CSIFNTETYEQYF. The CDR3 coding sequence is TGCAGCATTTTTAATACCGAGACCTACGAGCAGTACTTC.

V usage is TRBV25-1 and J usage is TRBJ1-2, with 8 bases that match TRBD1. V shed 3 bases and J 4 bases; nucleotides not matched to a gene: 1. This CDR3 contains 13 residues. Germline V gene lookup returns CDR1 MGHDK and CDR2 SYGVNS. The CDR3 nucleotides read TGTGCCAGCAGTGAGGGACAGGCCTATGGCTACACCTTC. This encodes CASSEGQAYGYTF.

CDR3 nucleotide sequence: TGTGCCAGCAGCTTATTTAGAGGGGGAGAAAACATTCAGTACTTC. This translates into CASSLFRGGENIQYF. The genes are TRBV7-9 and TRBJ2-4; a weak D match, TRBD1 (6 bases). CDR1 and CDR2 (germline): SEHNR, FQNEAQ (reference sequence). The V and J ends lost 2 bases and 5 bases respectively, with 13 bases between them. The CDR3 has 15 amino acids.

The rearrangement links TRBV2 to TRBJ1-5, with 8 bases identical to TRBD1. V lost 0 bases and J lost 7; bases outside the gene matches: 5. The CDR3 is made up of 15 amino acids. CDR1 SNHLY and CDR2 FYNNEI come from the germline V gene. CDR3 sequence: CASSEAYRGSQPQHF. The CDR3 DNA sequence: TGTGCCAGCAGTGAAGCTTACAGGGGGTCCCAGCCCCAGCATTTT.